This passage covers 15 T cell receptor beta chains from one sample sequenced in a study of cytomegalovirus exposure and HLA in healthy donors. Data came from immunoSEQ multiplex PCR; TCRdb stores just in-frame clones and leaves some out. This sample has hundreds of thousands of clones, with approximately 88% found just once. Material: PBMCs. These receptors all stem from a young woman in good health and CMV-seronegative.

About this clone: The identical CDR3 is also encoded by other nucleotide sequences in the sample. The CDR3 DNA sequence: TGTGCCAGCAGCTTGGAAGGGGGCAATGAGCAGTTCTTC. Its translation is CASSLEGGNEQFF. V gene TRBV5-4 combines with J gene TRBJ2-1; D is perhaps TRBD1 (6 bases). The CDR3 extends over 13 amino acids. Trimming cost V 0 bases and J 6 bases, with 7 bases left between them. Looked up from germline, CDR1 is SGHNT and CDR2 is YYREEE (reference sequence).

The chain links TRBV5-1 to TRBJ2-1; possibly TRBD2 for D (5 bases). The CDR3 has 15 amino acids. Germline V gene data show CDR1 as SGHRS and CDR2 as YFSETQ. Trimming removed 1 base from V and 7 bases from J, with 15 bases in between. This CDR3 is CASSLSDYSPNEQFF. Written as DNA, the CDR3 is TGCGCCAGCAGCTTGTCCGACTACTCACCAAATGAGCAGTTCTTC.

This chain links TRBV5-1 with TRBJ1-1, with a possible D match to TRBD1 (5 bases). Germline-derived CDR1 and CDR2 are SGHRS and YFSETQ. The V and J ends lost 0 bases and 4 bases respectively, with 13 bases between them. The CDR3 sequence is 15 residues long. CDR3 coding DNA: TGCGCCAGCAGCTTGGTCCCAGGGCCGGGCACTGAAGCTTTCTTT. It specifies CASSLVPGPGTEAFF.

The chain combines TRBV5-1 with TRBJ1-3, with D possibly matching TRBD1 (6 bases). The CDR3 is 15 amino acids. CDR1 and CDR2 from the germline V gene are SGHRS and YFSETQ. Trimming left V 4 bases short and J 1 base short, with 12 bases between. The CDR3 nucleotides are TGCGCCAGCAGCCGGGAGGGGGGGTCTGGAAACACCATATATTTT. Translating it yields CASSREGGSGNTIYF.

This chain links TRBV27 with TRBJ1-1; D is unclear. Per germline, CDR1 MNHEY and CDR2 SMNVEV (reference sequence). The CDR3 has 13 amino acids. The V gene lost 5 bases and the J gene lost 5 bases, with 12 bases spanning the gap. The CDR3 region is CASSKLRGTEAFF. The DNA of the CDR3 is TGTGCCAGCAGTAAATTACGGGGAACTGAAGCTTTCTTT.

This clone was counted between two and nine times. The chain carries TRBV28 and TRBJ2-7, with no clear D. Germline CDR1 is MDHEN and CDR2 is SYDVKM. V lost 8 bases to trimming and J lost 9 bases, with 8 bases between them. The CDR3 consists of 9 residues. CDR3 coding DNA: TGTGCCAGCGGTAACGGGCAGTACTTC. Translating gives CASGNGQYF.

This sequence joins TRBV5-8 and TRBJ2-7, with D perhaps matching TRBD1 (7 bases). There are 15 residues in the CDR3. The V gene lost 0 bases and the J gene lost 3 bases, with 13 bases spanning the gap. Germline assignment: CDR1 SGHTS and CDR2 YDEGEE. CDR3 residues: CASSLGQGLVYEQYF. The CDR3, as DNA: TGTGCCAGCAGCTTGGGACAGGGACTTGTCTACGAGCAGTACTTC.

CDR3 in amino acids: CATSRGGLGGFTSHEQYF. As DNA, the CDR3 is TGTGCCACCAGCAGAGGGGGGCTTGGGGGATTTACGTCCCACGAGCAGTACTTC. The genes are TRBV15 and TRBJ2-7; perhaps TRBD1 as D (6 bases). CDR1 and CDR2 (germline): LNHNV, YYDKDF (reference sequence). This CDR3 is 18 amino acids long. Trimming removed 1 base from V and 5 bases from J, with 24 bases in between.

V gene TRBV20-1 combines with J gene TRBJ2-7, with TRBD1 as a possible D gene (5 bases). There are 11 residues in the CDR3. V was pared by 2 bases and J by 6 bases, with 8 bases between. Germline CDR1 DFQATT, CDR2 SNEGSKA (reference sequence). CDR3: CSARRQREQYF. The CDR3 region has the DNA TGCAGTGCTAGACGACAGCGCGAGCAGTACTTC.

The chain is built from TRBV14 and TRBJ2-7, with D unresolved. Germline assignment: CDR1 SGHDN and CDR2 FVKESK. V shed 1 base and J shed 3 bases, with 13 bases lying between them. The CDR3 runs 15 residues. CDR3 sequence (DNA): TGTGCCAGCAGCCAAGGGGTTGGCGGAAACTACGAGCAGTACTTC. Translated: CASSQGVGGNYEQYF. Drawing the rest from reference TRBV14 and TRBJ2-7, the complete variable domain is EAGVTQFPSHSVIEKGQTVTLRCDPISGHDNLYWYRRVMGKEIKFLLHFVKESKQDESGMPNNRFLAERTGGTYSTLKVQPAELEDSGVYFCASSQGVGGNYEQYFGPGTRLTVT.

J is TRBJ2-1 and V is TRBV7-3; weak D call: TRBD2 (5 bases). The germline V gene encodes CDR1 SGHTA and CDR2 FQGTGA. V was clipped by 2 bases and J by 2 bases, with 16 bases between them. CDR3 length equals 17 residues. The CDR3 region is CASSLDAGGYAYNEQFF. CDR3 nucleotides: TGTGCCAGCAGCTTAGATGCGGGCGGGTATGCCTACAATGAGCAGTTCTTC.

V gene TRBV18 combines with J gene TRBJ2-5; tentative D call: TRBD2 (6 bases). Trimming took off 4 bases at V and 5 bases at J, with 20 bases between the two ends. The CDR3 runs to 16 residues. From germline, CDR1 is KGHSH and CDR2 LQKENI. CDR3 nucleotide sequence: TGTGCCAGCTCACGCCAGACTAGAAGTCTTTTGGAGACCCAGTACTTC. Encoded protein: CASSRQTRSLLETQYF.

The chain couples TRBV28 to TRBJ1-6; possible D gene TRBD1, 6 bases. V was pared by 9 bases and J by 6 bases, with 18 bases between. This CDR3 spans 15 amino acids. The germline V gene encodes CDR1 MDHEN and CDR2 SYDVKM. CDR3 region: CASSATGSRNSPLHF. The CDR3, as DNA: TGTGCCAGTAGCGCGACAGGCTCACGTAATTCACCCCTCCACTTT.

This clone was found once. This rearrangement joins TRBV27 to TRBJ1-2, with D unclear. The CDR3 sequence is 14 residues long. The V end was cut by 7 bases, the J end by 8 bases, with 20 bases between. Germline CDR1 reads MNHEY; CDR2 reads SMNVEV (reference sequence). The chain's CDR3 is CASKSPGSLSGYTF. In DNA, the CDR3 is TGTGCCAGCAAGTCCCCCGGGTCCCTGAGCGGCTACACCTTC.

This clone occurred a few times. This chain uses TRBV11-2 with TRBJ1-1, with TRBD1 matching over 7 bases. V shed 1 base, J shed 4 bases, and the junction held 3 bases outside the gene matches. There are 14 residues in the CDR3. The V gene's germline CDR1 is SGHAT and CDR2 FQNNGV. In DNA form, the CDR3 reads TGTGCCAGCAGCTTAGCAAGGGGGCCCACTGAAGCTTTCTTT. It yields the protein CASSLARGPTEAFF.